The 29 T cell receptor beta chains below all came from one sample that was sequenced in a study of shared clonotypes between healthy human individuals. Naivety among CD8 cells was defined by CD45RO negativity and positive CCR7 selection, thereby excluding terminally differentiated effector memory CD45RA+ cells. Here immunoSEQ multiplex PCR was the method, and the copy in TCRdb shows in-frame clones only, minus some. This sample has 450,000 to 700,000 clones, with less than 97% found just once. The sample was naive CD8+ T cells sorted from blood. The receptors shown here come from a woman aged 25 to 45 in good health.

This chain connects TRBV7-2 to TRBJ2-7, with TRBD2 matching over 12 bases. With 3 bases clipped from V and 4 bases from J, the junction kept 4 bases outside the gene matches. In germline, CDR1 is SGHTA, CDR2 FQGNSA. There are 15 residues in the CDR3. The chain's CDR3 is CASSFLAGGRYEQYF. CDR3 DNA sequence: TGTGCCAGCAGCTTCCTAGCGGGAGGGCGTTACGAGCAGTACTTC.

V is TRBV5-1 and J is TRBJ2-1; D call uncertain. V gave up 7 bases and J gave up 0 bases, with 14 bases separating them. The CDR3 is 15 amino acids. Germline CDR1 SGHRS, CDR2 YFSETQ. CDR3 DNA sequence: TGCGCCAGCGGCCAGGATCTGAGCTCCTACAATGAGCAGTTCTTC. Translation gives CASGQDLSSYNEQFF.

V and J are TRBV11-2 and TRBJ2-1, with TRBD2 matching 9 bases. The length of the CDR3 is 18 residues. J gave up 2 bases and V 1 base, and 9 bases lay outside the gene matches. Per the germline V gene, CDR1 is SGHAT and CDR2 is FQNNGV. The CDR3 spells CASSLGGGGRATYNEQFF. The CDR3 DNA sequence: TGTGCCAGCAGCTTAGGAGGGGGCGGGAGGGCCACCTACAATGAGCAGTTCTTC.

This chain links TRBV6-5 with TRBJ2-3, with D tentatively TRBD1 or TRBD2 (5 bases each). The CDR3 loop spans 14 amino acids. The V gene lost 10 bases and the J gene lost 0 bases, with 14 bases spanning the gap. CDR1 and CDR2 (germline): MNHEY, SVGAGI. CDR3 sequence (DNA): TGTGCCAACGGGGCCAATGTTAGCACAGATACGCAGTATTTT. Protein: CANGANVSTDTQYF.

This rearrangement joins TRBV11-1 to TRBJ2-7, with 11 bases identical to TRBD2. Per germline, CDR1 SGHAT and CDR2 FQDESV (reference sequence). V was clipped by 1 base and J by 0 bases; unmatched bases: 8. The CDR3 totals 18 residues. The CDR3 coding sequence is TGTGCCAGCAGCTTAGAATCCCCTACTAGCGGGAGCTCCTACGAGCAGTACTTC. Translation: CASSLESPTSGSSYEQYF. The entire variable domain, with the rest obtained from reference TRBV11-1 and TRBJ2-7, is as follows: EAEVAQSPRYKITEKSQAVAFWCDPISGHATLYWYRQILGQGPELLVQFQDESVVDDSQLPKDRFSAERLKGVDSTLKIQPAELGDSAMYLCASSLESPTSGSSYEQYFGPGTRLTVT.

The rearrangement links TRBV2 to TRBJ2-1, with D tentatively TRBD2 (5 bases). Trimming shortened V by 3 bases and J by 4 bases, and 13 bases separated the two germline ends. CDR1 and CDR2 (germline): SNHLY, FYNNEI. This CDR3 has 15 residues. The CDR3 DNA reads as TGTGCCAGCAGTGAGTGGCTAGCAGATTACAATGAGCAGTTCTTC. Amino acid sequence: CASSEWLADYNEQFF.

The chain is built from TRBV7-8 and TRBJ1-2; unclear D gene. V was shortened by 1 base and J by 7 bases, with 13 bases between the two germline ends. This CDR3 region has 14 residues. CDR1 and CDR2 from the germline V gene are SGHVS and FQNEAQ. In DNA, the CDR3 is TGTGCCAGCAGCTTAGGGGCAGGACTTGCTGGCTACACCTTC. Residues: CASSLGAGLAGYTF.

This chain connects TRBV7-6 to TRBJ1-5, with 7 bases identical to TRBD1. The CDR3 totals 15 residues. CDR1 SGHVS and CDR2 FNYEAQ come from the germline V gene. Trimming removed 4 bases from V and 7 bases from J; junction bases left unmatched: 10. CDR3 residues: CASSSRGGMKQPQHF. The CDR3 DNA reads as TGTGCCAGCAGCTCCAGGGGGGGGATGAAGCAGCCCCAGCATTTT. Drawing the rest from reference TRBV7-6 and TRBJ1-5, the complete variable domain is GAGVSQSPRYKVTKRGQDVALRCDPISGHVSLYWYRQALGQGPEFLTYFNYEAQQDKSGLPNDRFSAERPEGSISTLTIQRTEQRDSAMYRCASSSRGGMKQPQHFGDGTRLSIL.

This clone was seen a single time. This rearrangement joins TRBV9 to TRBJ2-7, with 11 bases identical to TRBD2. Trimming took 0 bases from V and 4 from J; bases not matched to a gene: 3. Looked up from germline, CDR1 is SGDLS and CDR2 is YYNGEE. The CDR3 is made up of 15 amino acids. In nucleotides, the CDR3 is TGTGCCAGCAGCGTAGGAGGGACTAGCGGATACGAGCAGTACTTC. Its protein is CASSVGGTSGYEQYF.

CDR3 DNA sequence: TGTGCCAGTAGTGTCCCGGGACAGGGCTACAATGAGCAGTTCTTC. Translated: CASSVPGQGYNEQFF. The chain is built from TRBV19 and TRBJ2-1, with 9 positions matching TRBD1. The germline V gene has CDR1 LNHDA and CDR2 SQIVND (reference sequence). V lost 5 bases to trimming and J lost 3 bases; unmatched junction nucleotides: 5. This CDR3 is built from 15 residues.

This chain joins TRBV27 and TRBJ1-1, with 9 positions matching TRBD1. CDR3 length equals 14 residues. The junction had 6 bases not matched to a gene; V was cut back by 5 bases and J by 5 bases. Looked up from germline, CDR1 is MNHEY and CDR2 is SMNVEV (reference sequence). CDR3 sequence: CASSHPGTGTEAFF. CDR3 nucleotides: TGTGCCAGCAGTCATCCCGGGACAGGGACTGAAGCTTTCTTT.

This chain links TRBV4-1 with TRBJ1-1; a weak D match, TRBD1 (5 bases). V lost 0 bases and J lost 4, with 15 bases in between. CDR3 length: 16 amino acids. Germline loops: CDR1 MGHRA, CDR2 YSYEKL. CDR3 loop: CASSQDPGLRATEAFF. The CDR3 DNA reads TGCGCCAGCAGCCAAGATCCAGGCCTCAGGGCCACTGAAGCTTTCTTT.

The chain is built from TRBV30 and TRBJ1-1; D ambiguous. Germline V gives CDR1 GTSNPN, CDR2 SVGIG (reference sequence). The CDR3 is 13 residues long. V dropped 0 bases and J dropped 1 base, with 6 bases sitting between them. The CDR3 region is CAWSVAENTEAFF. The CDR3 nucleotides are TGTGCCTGGAGTGTGGCCGAGAACACTGAAGCTTTCTTT.

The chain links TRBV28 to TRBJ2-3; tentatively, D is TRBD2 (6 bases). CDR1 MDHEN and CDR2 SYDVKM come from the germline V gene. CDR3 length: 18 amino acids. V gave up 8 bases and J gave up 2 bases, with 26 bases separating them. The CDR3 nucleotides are TGTGCCAGCGAACTGCTCAAACGAGCGGAGGGTGTCACAGATACGCAGTATTTT. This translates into CASELLKRAEGVTDTQYF. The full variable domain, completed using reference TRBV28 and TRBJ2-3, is DVKVTQSSRYLVKRTGEKVFLECVQDMDHENMFWYRQDPGLGLRLIYFSYDVKMKEKGDIPEGYSVSREKKERFSLILESASTNQTSMYLCASELLKRAEGVTDTQYFGPGTRLTVL.

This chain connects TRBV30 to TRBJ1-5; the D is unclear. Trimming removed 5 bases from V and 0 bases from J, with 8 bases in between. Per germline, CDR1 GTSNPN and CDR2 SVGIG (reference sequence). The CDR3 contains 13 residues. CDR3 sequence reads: CAWAIYSNQPQHF. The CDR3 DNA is TGTGCCTGGGCCATATATAGCAATCAGCCCCAGCATTTT.

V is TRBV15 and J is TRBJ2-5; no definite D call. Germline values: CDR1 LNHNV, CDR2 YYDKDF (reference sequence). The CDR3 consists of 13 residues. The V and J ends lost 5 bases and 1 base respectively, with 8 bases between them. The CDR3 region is CATSERPQETQYF. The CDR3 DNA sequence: TGTGCCACCAGCGAACGACCCCAAGAGACCCAGTACTTC.

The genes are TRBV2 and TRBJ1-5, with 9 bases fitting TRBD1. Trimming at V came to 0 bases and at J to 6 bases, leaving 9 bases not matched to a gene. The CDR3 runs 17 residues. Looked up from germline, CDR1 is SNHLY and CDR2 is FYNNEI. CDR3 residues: CASSEAFRTGVGQPQHF. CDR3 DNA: TGTGCCAGCAGTGAAGCTTTTCGGACAGGGGTTGGTCAGCCCCAGCATTTT.

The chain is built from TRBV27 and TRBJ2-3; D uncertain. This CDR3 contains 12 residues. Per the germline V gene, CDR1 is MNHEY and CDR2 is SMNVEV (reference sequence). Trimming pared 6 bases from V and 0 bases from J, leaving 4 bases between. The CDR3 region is CASRDSTDTQYF. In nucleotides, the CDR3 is TGTGCCAGCAGAGATAGCACAGATACGCAGTATTTT.

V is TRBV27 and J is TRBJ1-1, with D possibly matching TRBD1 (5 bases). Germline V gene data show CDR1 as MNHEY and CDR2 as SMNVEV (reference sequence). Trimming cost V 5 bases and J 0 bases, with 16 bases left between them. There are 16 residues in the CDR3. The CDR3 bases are TGTGCCAGCAGTCCATCAGTGGGGGAGGTGAACACTGAAGCTTTCTTT. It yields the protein CASSPSVGEVNTEAFF.

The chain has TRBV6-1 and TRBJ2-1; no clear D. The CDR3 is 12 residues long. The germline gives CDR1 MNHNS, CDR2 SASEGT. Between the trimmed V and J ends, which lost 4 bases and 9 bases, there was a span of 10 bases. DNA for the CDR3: TGTGCCAGCAGTGGACACTCTACTGAGCAGTTCTTC. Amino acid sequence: CASSGHSTEQFF.

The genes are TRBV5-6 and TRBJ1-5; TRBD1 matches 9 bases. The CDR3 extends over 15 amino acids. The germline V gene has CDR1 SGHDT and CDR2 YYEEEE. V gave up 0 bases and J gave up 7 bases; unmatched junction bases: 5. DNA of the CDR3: TGTGCCAGCAGCTTGGGGGGACAGGGTCGACAGCCCCAGCATTTT. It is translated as CASSLGGQGRQPQHF.

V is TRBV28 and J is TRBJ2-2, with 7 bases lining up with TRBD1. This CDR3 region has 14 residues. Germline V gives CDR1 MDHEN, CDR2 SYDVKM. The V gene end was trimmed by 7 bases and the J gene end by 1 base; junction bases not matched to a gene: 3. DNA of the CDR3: TGTGCCAGCACCCGGACAGGGAACACCGGGGAGCTGTTTTTT. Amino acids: CASTRTGNTGELFF.

CDR3 sequence (DNA): TGTGCCAGCAGCTTGGGGTCGGACTACGAGCAGTACTTC. Residues: CASSLGSDYEQYF. The chain has TRBV5-8 and TRBJ2-7; D ambiguous. The length of the CDR3 is 13 residues. The V end lost 0 bases, the J end lost 3 bases, and 7 bases lay between the germline ends. Looked up from germline, CDR1 is SGHTS and CDR2 is YDEGEE.

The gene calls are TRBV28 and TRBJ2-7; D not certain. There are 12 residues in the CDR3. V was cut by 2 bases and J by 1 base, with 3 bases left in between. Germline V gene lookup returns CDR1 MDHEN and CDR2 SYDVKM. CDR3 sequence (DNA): TGTGCCAGCAGTTTAGTTTCCTACGAGCAGTACTTC. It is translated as CASSLVSYEQYF.

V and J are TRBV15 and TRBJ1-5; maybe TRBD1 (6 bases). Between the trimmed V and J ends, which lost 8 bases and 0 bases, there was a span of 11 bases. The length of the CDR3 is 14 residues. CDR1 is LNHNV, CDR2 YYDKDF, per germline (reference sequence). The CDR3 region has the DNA TGTGCCACCGGAGACAGGAGTAGCAATCAGCCCCAGCATTTT. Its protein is CATGDRSSNQPQHF.

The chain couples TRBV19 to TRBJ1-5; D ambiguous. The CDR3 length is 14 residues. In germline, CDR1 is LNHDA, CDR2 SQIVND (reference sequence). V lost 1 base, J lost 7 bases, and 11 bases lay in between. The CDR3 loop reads CASSIVTGYQPQHF. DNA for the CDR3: TGTGCCAGTAGTATAGTCACCGGTTACCAGCCCCAGCATTTT.

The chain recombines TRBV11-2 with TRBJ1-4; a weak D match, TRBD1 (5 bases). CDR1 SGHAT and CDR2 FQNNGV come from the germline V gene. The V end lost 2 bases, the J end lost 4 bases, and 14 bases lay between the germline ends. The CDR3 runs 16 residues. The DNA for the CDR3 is TGTGCCAGCAGCTTATGGGGCAGGGCTCTTAATGAAAAACTGTTTTTT. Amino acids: CASSLWGRALNEKLFF.

The CDR3 here is CATRSREQYF. The CDR3 DNA is TGTGCCACCCGGTCCCGCGAGCAGTACTTC. The chain uses TRBV27 and TRBJ2-7, with no clear D. V lost 10 bases and J lost 6, with 10 bases in between. There are 10 residues in the CDR3. Germline loops: CDR1 MNHEY, CDR2 SMNVEV (reference sequence).

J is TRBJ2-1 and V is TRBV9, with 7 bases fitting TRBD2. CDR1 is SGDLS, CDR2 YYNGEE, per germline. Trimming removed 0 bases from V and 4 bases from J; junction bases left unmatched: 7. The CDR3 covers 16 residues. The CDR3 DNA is TGTGCCAGCAGCGTAGGGGAGGGAGGGATTTACAATGAGCAGTTCTTC. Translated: CASSVGEGGIYNEQFF.